Here is one T cell receptor (beta chain) with its context. Antigen: not known. With 6 bases clipped from V and 1 base from J, the junction kept 16 bases outside the gene matches. This CDR3 region has 19 residues. Germline V gene data show CDR1 as SGHDT and CDR2 as YYEEEE. Treatment noted: roughly 10-day PBMC culture with coronavirus spike peptide pools or control peptides (ViraFEST assay). Researchers collected the unexposed donor's CD4+ T cells before the COVID-19 pandemic (2011-2018). ViraFEST relied on peptide pools to expand antigen-specific T cells; the TCRs were sequenced afterward. The data were obtained in a study of vaccination and CD4 T cells after COVID-19. Whole-study results and caveats: Convalescent patients were relatively few, and early post-infection timepoints were missing.

At the Johns Hopkins FTIC core, DNA taken from cultured CD4+ T cells was sequenced by way of the Oncomine TCR Beta short-read assay. Via MiXCR, TCRdb re-called the PCR reads, giving one row per CDR3 protein. The data contain 9,600 or so distinct CDR3 sequences, about 43% of them singletons. The genes are TRBV5-6 and TRBJ2-5, with 12 bases matching TRBD2. Material: CD4+ T cells from blood, cultured in vitro. The sequence derives from a human donor in good health. The DNA of the CDR3 is TGTGCCAGCACCTGGCTCCTGGCTAGCGGGGGGGGCCTCCAAGAGACCCAGTACTTC. Its protein is CASTWLLASGGGLQETQYF.